A single sample gave rise to the 22 T cell receptor beta chains below, sequenced in a study of memory CD4+ T cells and cytomegalovirus serostatus. Single viable CD3+CD4+CD8-CD45RO+ cells were sorted as the memory CD4+ T cells. TCRdb keeps only in-frame clones here, not all; method: immunoSEQ multiplex PCR. The sample lists nearly 50,000 clones; about three quarters were seen once. Input material: memory CD4+ T cells from blood. These receptors were obtained from an adult in good health and CMV-seronegative.

This clone was seen more than once but under ten times. This chain uses TRBV5-5 with TRBJ2-7, with 9 bases identical to TRBD1. Unmatched junction bases numbered 7, after V lost 4 bases and J lost 2 bases. Germline V lookup: CDR1 SGHKS, CDR2 YYEKEE (reference sequence). This CDR3 spans 15 amino acids. The chain's CDR3 is CASSNPGTGTYEQYF. The CDR3 bases are TGTGCCAGCAGCAACCCCGGGACAGGGACCTACGAGCAGTACTTC. The full variable domain, completed using reference TRBV5-5 and TRBJ2-7, is DAGVTQSPTHLIKTRGQQVTLRCSPISGHKSVSWYQQVLGQGPQFIFQYYEKEERGRGNFPDRFSARQFPNYSSELNVNALLLGDSALYLCASSNPGTGTYEQYFGPGTRLTVT.

The chain joins TRBV29-1 to TRBJ2-1, with 8 bases matching TRBD2. Germline V CDR1 and CDR2: SQVTM, ANQGSEA. The CDR3 has 14 residues. V shed 4 bases and J 0 bases; nucleotides not matched to a gene: 2. CDR3 sequence reads: CSVAAGGSYNEQFF. DNA for the CDR3: TGCAGCGTTGCCGCGGGGGGCTCCTACAATGAGCAGTTCTTC.

The gene calls are TRBV2 and TRBJ1-2; D is uncertain. The CDR3 extends over 13 amino acids. Trimming shortened V by 3 bases and J by 0 bases, and 5 bases separated the two germline ends. Per the germline V gene, CDR1 is SNHLY and CDR2 is FYNNEI. CDR3 amino acids: CASSDGTNYGYTF. The CDR3 DNA follows: TGTGCCAGCAGTGACGGAACTAACTATGGCTACACCTTC. Full variable domain (rest looked up from reference TRBV2 and TRBJ1-2): EPEVTQTPSHQVTQMGQEVILRCVPISNHLYFYWYRQILGQKVEFLVSFYNNEISEKSEIFDDQFSVERPDGSNFTLKIRSTKLEDSAMYFCASSDGTNYGYTFGSGTRLTVV.

V gene TRBV30 combines with J gene TRBJ2-5; D possibly matches TRBD1 or TRBD2 (5 bases each). The CDR3 is made up of 12 amino acids. Germline values: CDR1 GTSNPN, CDR2 SVGIG (reference sequence). The ends were cut back, 5 bases at V and 1 base at J, with 8 bases in the middle. This CDR3 is CAWGGSQETQYF. The CDR3 DNA follows: TGTGCCTGGGGGGGATCCCAAGAGACCCAGTACTTC.

This clone has only a few counts. The chain combines TRBV25-1 with TRBJ1-2, with D unclear. V lost 1 base, J lost 5 bases, and 17 bases lay in between. CDR3 length: 16 residues. Germline lookup yields CDR1 MGHDK and CDR2 SYGVNS. The CDR3 protein is CASSESYTGSGYGYTF. CDR3 nucleotides: TGTGCCAGCAGTGAATCTTATACGGGCAGCGGTTATGGCTACACCTTC.

This chain connects TRBV19 to TRBJ1-5, with TRBD1 identical over 7 bases. The CDR3 runs to 15 residues. The trim removed 3 bases at V and 2 bases at J, leaving 4 bases unmatched. The germline CDR1 and CDR2 sequences are LNHDA and SQIVND (reference sequence). The chain's CDR3 is CASSIDRARNQPQHF. DNA for the CDR3: TGTGCCAGTAGTATCGACAGGGCGCGCAATCAGCCCCAGCATTTT.

The V gene is TRBV7-9, the J gene TRBJ1-1; 7 bases are a match to TRBD1. This CDR3 spans 15 amino acids. Germline CDR1 SEHNR, CDR2 FQNEAQ (reference sequence). V shed 5 bases and J 1 base; nucleotides not matched to a gene: 7. CDR3 nucleotides: TGTGCCAGCAGCATAGGGGGCTTTGGGAACACTGAAGCTTTCTTT. Translating gives CASSIGGFGNTEAFF.

The V call is TRBV14, the J call TRBJ2-3, with TRBD2 identical over 8 bases. The V and J ends lost 0 bases and 3 bases, in that order; junction bases with no gene match: 5. The CDR3 covers 16 residues. Germline V gene data show CDR1 as SGHDN and CDR2 as FVKESK. The CDR3 here is CASSQDGGGRTDTQYF. As DNA, the CDR3 is TGTGCCAGCAGCCAAGATGGCGGCGGGAGGACAGATACGCAGTATTTT.

V gene TRBV19 combines with J gene TRBJ2-2, with unresolved D. This CDR3 is built from 14 residues. The V gene lost 2 bases and the J gene lost 8 bases, with 12 bases spanning the gap. Germline V lookup: CDR1 LNHDA, CDR2 SQIVND (reference sequence). This CDR3 reads CASSIRAPQGELFF. The CDR3 coding sequence is TGTGCCAGTAGTATAAGGGCCCCTCAGGGGGAGCTGTTTTTT.

This sequence joins TRBV19 and TRBJ1-1, with D perhaps matching TRBD1 (5 bases). Trimming left V 2 bases short and J 2 bases short, with 9 bases between. The CDR3 is 14 amino acids. The V gene's germline CDR1 is LNHDA and CDR2 SQIVND (reference sequence). Written as DNA, the CDR3 is TGTGCCAGTAGTATACGGGGACCTAACACTGAAGCTTTCTTT. The encoded protein is CASSIRGPNTEAFF.

The chain combines TRBV9 with TRBJ1-3; D gene uncertain. Germline V gives CDR1 SGDLS, CDR2 YYNGEE. This CDR3 spans 15 amino acids. Trimming shortened V by 2 bases and J by 0 bases, and 9 bases separated the two germline ends. This CDR3 reads CASSVSGPSGNTIYF. CDR3 DNA sequence: TGTGCCAGCAGCGTTAGCGGACCCTCTGGAAACACCATATATTTT.

This clone appeared once. V is TRBV6-1 and J is TRBJ2-3, with a tentative D call TRBD2 (6 bases). The length of the CDR3 is 15 residues. V shed 8 bases and J shed 2 bases, with 17 bases lying between them. Germline CDR1 is MNHNS and CDR2 is SASEGT. The CDR3 spells CASGAAGPSTDTQYF. CDR3 DNA sequence: TGTGCCAGCGGGGCGGCGGGGCCCTCCACAGATACGCAGTATTTT.

The chain has TRBV5-5 and TRBJ2-7; TRBD1 aligns across 8 bases. The junction had 12 bases not matched to a gene; V was cut back by 5 bases and J by 2 bases. The CDR3 consists of 16 residues. Germline CDR1 and CDR2: SGHKS and YYEKEE (reference sequence). CDR3 in amino acids: CASSLHPGTGAYEQYF. CDR3 DNA: TGTGCCAGCAGTTTACACCCGGGGACAGGAGCCTACGAGCAGTACTTC.

The V call is TRBV2, the J call TRBJ2-5, with 7 nucleotides matching TRBD1. This CDR3 has 14 residues. CDR1 is SNHLY, CDR2 FYNNEI, per germline. The J segment lost 2 bases and the V segment lost 4 bases, leaving 4 bases of the junction unmatched. The CDR3 sequence: CASSARQGQETQYF. CDR3 nucleotide sequence: TGTGCCAGCAGTGCCAGACAGGGTCAAGAGACCCAGTACTTC. The whole variable domain, remainder taken from reference TRBV2 and TRBJ2-5, is EPEVTQTPSHQVTQMGQEVILRCVPISNHLYFYWYRQILGQKVEFLVSFYNNEISEKSEIFDDQFSVERPDGSNFTLKIRSTKLEDSAMYFCASSARQGQETQYFGPGTRLLVL.

The genes are TRBV7-2 and TRBJ2-7, with 10 nucleotides matching TRBD2. This CDR3 region has 17 residues. The germline CDR1 and CDR2 sequences are SGHTA and FQGNSA. V dropped 5 bases and J dropped 5; count of bases not matched to a gene: 15. CDR3 protein: CASSPLWVSGGNHEQYF. The DNA of the CDR3 is TGTGCCAGCAGCCCGCTGTGGGTTAGCGGGGGGAACCACGAGCAGTACTTC.

V gene TRBV15 combines with J gene TRBJ2-7; TRBD1 is a possible D gene (5 bases). There are 16 residues in the CDR3. Germline CDR1 LNHNV, CDR2 YYDKDF (reference sequence). The V end lost 1 base, the J end lost 2 bases, and 15 bases lay between the germline ends. The CDR3 DNA sequence: TGTGCCACCAGCAGAGTCTTACAGGCTGGGGCCTACGAGCAGTACTTC. Its protein is CATSRVLQAGAYEQYF.

The chain combines TRBV10-1 with TRBJ2-2; no firm D call. The germline gives CDR1 WNHNN, CDR2 SYGVQD (reference sequence). The CDR3 length is 13 residues. Trimming took 0 bases from V and 4 from J, leaving 3 bases between them. DNA of the CDR3: TGCGCCAGCAGTGAGTCAGGCACCGGGGAGCTGTTTTTT. Its translation is CASSESGTGELFF.

The chain is built from TRBV5-4 and TRBJ2-1, with 12 positions matching TRBD2. J was trimmed by 5 bases and V by 2 bases; bases with no gene match: 5. Germline-derived CDR1 and CDR2 are SGHNT and YYREEE (reference sequence). This CDR3 has 16 amino acids. CDR3 nucleotide sequence: TGTGCCAGCAGCTTACGGCTAGCGGGGGGGCACAATGAGCAGTTCTTC. Its translation: CASSLRLAGGHNEQFF.

A few counts support this clone. The chain links TRBV25-1 to TRBJ2-7, with TRBD2 identical over 8 bases. J was trimmed by 7 bases and V by 1 base; bases with no gene match: 6. The CDR3 is 14 residues long. Germline lookup yields CDR1 MGHDK and CDR2 SYGVNS. The CDR3 region is CASSEFGLAGEQYF. The CDR3 DNA follows: TGTGCCAGCAGTGAATTTGGCTTAGCGGGAGAGCAGTACTTC.

This clone is medium-sized in the sample. The CDR3 DNA is TGTGCCAGCAGCTTAGAGACAGCGACCTATGGCTACACCTTC. It codes for CASSLETATYGYTF. This chain uses TRBV7-9 with TRBJ1-2, with D perhaps TRBD1 (5 bases). CDR3 length: 14 residues. Trimming shortened V by 1 base and J by 4 bases, and 10 bases separated the two germline ends. Germline V gene data show CDR1 as SEHNR and CDR2 as FQNEAQ (reference sequence).

The chain is built from TRBV30 and TRBJ2-5, with TRBD2 identical over 9 bases. The CDR3 covers 16 residues. CDR1 GTSNPN and CDR2 SVGIG come from the germline V gene (reference sequence). J was trimmed by 2 bases and V by 1 base; bases with no gene match: 8. CDR3 nucleotide sequence: TGTGCCTGGAGTGAGGAGGAGCGGGGGGCTCAAGAGACCCAGTACTTC. As protein: CAWSEEERGAQETQYF.

The chain links TRBV27 to TRBJ1-5; D gene uncertain. Trimming cost V 5 bases and J 4 bases, with 6 bases left between them. The germline gives CDR1 MNHEY, CDR2 SMNVEV (reference sequence). This CDR3 is 12 amino acids long. The DNA for the CDR3 is TGTGCCAGCAGTACCCTAAATCAGCCCCAGCATTTT. It translates to CASSTLNQPQHF.